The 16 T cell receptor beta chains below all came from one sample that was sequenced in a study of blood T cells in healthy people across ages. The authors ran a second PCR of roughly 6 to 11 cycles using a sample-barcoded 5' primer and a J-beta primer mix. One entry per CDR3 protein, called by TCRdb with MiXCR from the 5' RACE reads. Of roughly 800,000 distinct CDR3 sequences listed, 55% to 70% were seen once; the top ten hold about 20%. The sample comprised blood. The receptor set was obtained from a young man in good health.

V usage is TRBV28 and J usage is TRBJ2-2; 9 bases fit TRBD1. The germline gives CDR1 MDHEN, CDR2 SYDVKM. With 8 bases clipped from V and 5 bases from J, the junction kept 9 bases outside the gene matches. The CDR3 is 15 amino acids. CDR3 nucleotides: TGTGCCAGCGGAACAGGGGGCGAGGGGACCGGGGAGCTGTTTTTT. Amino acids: CASGTGGEGTGELFF.

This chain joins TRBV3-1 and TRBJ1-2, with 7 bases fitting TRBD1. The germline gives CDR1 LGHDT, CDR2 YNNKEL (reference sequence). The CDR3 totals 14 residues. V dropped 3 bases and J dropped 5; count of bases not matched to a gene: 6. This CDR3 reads CASSQSDRTYGYTF. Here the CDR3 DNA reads TGTGCCAGCAGCCAGTCGGACAGGACGTATGGCTACACCTTC.

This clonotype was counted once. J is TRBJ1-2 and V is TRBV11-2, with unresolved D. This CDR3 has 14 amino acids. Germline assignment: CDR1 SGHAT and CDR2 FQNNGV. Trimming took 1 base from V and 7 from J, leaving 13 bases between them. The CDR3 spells CASSLGRNRGGYTF. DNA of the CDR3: TGTGCCAGCAGCTTAGGCCGCAATCGGGGTGGCTACACCTTC.

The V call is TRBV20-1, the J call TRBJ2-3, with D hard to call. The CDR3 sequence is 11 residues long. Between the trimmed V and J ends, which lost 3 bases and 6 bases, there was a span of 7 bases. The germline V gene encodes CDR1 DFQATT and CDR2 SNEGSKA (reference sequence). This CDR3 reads CSASLFDTQYF. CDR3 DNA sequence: TGCAGTGCTAGTCTGTTCGATACGCAGTATTTT.

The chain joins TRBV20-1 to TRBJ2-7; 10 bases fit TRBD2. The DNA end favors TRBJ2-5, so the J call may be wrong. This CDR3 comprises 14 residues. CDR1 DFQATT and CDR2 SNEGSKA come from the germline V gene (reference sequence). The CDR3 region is CSALAGAILETQYF. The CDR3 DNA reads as TGCAGTGCCCTAGCGGGAGCGATTTTAGAGACCCAGTACTTC.

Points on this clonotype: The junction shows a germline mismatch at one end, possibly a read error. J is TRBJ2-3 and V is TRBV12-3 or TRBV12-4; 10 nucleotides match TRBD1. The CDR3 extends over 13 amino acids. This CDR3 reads CASTWTGGSTQYF. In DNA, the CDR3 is TGCGCCAGCACCTGGACAGGGGGTAGTACGCAGTATTTT.

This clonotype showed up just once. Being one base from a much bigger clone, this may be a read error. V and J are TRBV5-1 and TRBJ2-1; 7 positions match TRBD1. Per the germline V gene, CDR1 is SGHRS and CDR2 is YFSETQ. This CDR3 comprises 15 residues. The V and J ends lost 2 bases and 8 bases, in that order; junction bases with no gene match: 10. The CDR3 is CASSLFPGGADEQFF. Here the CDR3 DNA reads TGCGCCAGCAGCTTATTCCCAGGGGGAGCCGATGAGCAGTTCTTC.

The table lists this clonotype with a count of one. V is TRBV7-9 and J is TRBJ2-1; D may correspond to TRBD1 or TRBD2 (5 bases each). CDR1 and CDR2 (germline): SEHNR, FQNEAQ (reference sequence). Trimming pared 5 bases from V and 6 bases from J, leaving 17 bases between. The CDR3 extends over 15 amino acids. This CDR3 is CASSPRGLAANEQFF. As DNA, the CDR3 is TGTGCCAGCAGCCCCCGGGGCTTGGCGGCCAATGAGCAGTTCTTC.

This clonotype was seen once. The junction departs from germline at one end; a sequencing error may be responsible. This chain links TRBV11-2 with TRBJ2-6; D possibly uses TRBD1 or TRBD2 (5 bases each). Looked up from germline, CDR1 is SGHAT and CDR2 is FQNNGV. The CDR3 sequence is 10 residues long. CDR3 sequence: CALGANVPTF. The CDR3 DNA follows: TGTGCTCTCGGGGCCAACGTCCCGACTTTC.

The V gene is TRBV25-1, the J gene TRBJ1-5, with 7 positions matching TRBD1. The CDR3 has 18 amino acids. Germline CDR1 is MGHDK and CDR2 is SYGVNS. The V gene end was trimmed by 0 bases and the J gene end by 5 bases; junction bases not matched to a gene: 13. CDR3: CASSEYNGGDRIYQPQHF. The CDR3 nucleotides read TGTGCCAGCAGTGAATACAACGGGGGGGACAGAATTTATCAGCCCCAGCATTTT.

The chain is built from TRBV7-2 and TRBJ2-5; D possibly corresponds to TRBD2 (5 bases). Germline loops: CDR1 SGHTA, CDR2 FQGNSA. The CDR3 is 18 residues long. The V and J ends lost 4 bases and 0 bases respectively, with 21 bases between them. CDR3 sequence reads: CASSSNLGPRRNQETQYF. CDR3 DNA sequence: TGTGCCAGCAGCTCCAACCTAGGACCCCGGAGGAACCAAGAGACCCAGTACTTC.

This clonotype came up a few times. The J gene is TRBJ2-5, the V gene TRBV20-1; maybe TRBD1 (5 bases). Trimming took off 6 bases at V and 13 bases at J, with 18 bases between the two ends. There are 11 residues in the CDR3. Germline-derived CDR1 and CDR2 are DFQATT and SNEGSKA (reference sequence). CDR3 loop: CSAYDSPSRYF. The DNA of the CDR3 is TGCAGTGCCTACGACAGTCCTTCCCGGTACTTC.

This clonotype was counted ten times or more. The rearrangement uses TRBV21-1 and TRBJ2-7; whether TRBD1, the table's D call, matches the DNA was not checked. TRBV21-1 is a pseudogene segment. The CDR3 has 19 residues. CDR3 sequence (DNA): TGTGCCAGCAGCAAACGTCGGGGGGTGTTGGGACAGGAAGCCTACGAGCAGTACTTC. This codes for CASSKRRGVLGQEAYEQYF.

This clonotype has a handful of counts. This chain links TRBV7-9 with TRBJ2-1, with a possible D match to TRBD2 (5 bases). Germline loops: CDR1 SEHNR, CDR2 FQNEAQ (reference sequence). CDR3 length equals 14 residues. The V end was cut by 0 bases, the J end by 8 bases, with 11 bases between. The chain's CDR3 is CASSLALGNDEQFF. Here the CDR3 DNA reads TGTGCCAGCAGCTTAGCCCTCGGGAACGATGAGCAGTTCTTC.

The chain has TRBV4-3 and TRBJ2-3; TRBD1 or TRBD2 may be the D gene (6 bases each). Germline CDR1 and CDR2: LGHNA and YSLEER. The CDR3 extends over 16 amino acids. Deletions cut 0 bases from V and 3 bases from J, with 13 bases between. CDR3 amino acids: CASSQEGGGLTDTQYF. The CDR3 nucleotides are TGCGCCAGCAGCCAAGAAGGGGGAGGCCTGACAGATACGCAGTATTTT.

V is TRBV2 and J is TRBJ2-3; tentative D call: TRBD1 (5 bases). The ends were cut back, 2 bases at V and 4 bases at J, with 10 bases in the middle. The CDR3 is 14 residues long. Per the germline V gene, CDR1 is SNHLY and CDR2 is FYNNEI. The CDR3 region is CASSEIVGADTQYF. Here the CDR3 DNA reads TGTGCCAGCAGTGAAATTGTAGGGGCAGATACGCAGTATTTT.